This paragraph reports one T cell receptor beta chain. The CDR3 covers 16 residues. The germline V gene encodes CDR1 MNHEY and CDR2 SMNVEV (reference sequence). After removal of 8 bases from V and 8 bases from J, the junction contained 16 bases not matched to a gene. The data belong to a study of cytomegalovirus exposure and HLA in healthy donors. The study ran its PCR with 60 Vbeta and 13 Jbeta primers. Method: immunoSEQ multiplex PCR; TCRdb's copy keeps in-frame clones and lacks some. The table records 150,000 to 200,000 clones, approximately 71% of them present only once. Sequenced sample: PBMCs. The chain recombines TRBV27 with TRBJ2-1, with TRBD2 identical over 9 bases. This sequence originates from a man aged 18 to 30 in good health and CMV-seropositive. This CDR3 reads CASARGGRAGRDEQFF. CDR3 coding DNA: TGTGCCAGCGCTAGGGGCGGGAGGGCCGGGCGTGATGAGCAGTTCTTC.